The clone carrying this TCR beta chain appeared a few times. What it recognizes is unknown. Trimming left V 6 bases short and J 7 bases short, with 16 bases between. Germline V gives CDR1 SQVTM, CDR2 ANQGSEA. The CDR3 consists of 12 residues. Unsorted bulk tissue, roughly 19-33 mg of it, served as the source for co-extraction of RNA and DNA. By surgical resection, the patients were treated for their primary liver carcinoma. The record originates from a study of tumor-infiltrating lymphocytes in primary liver carcinoma. On the study more broadly: All patients, whether men or women, fell within 30 to 69 years of age. Per sample, productive TCRbeta reads numbered roughly 3.5 to 7.13 million, similar across tissue types. Points from the study as a whole: Tumor region pairs overlapped more than did tumor-adjacent and tumor-blood pairs.

Using a constant-region primer together with ProtoScript II reverse transcriptase, TCR beta cDNA was made from around 0.55 ug of total RNA. ARM-PCR was slightly modified, and three nested multiplex PCR rounds with it gave rise to the TCR beta libraries. For roughly 11 cycles apiece, the opening two PCR rounds ran with TRBV1-TRBV30 forward primers and a C-beta reverse primer. Each CDR3 protein is one row after TCRdb ran MiXCR on the multiplex PCR reads. This repertoire shows tens of thousands of distinct CDR3 sequences, about three quarters found once; its top ten account for about 20%. The sequence derives from a man in his forties or fifties with primary liver carcinoma and hepatitis B virus infection. The chain employs TRBV29-1 and TRBJ2-7, with D hard to call. The sequenced material came from liver tumor tissue from sampling region 2. Noted subset: tumor region T2, inferior pole. CDR3 nucleotide sequence: TGCAGCGTAGGGAACAGAGGCTATGAGCAGTACTTC. It yields the protein CSVGNRGYEQYF.